These 30 T cell receptor beta chains were all obtained from the same sample, sequenced in a study of blood T cell repertoires in COVID-19. The repertoire was sequenced with immunoSEQ multiplex PCR; TCRdb's copy has only in-frame clones and lacks some. The sample has around 140,000 clones, approximately 86% seen once. The sequenced sample consisted of peripheral blood. The receptors stem from a woman aged 45 to 65 with acute or convalescent COVID-19.

The chain couples TRBV11-2 to TRBJ1-2; 9 bases agree with TRBD1. This CDR3 is 16 amino acids long. From germline, CDR1 is SGHAT and CDR2 FQNNGV. V lost 1 base to trimming and J lost 4 bases; unmatched junction nucleotides: 7. CDR3 DNA: TGTGCCAGCAGCTTAGTGGGGACAGGGTTCCTCTATGGCTACACCTTC. It translates to CASSLVGTGFLYGYTF.

This clone was seen just once. The chain carries TRBV5-4 and TRBJ1-2; tentative D call: TRBD1 (5 bases). The V gene lost 1 base and the J gene lost 4 bases, with 8 bases spanning the gap. Germline V gene data show CDR1 as SGHNT and CDR2 as YYREEE (reference sequence). The CDR3 has 13 residues. This chain's CDR3 is CASSLRQGYGYTF. CDR3 in DNA: TGTGCCAGCAGCTTGAGGCAGGGCTATGGCTACACCTTC.

This rearrangement joins TRBV12-5 to TRBJ1-6; tentatively, D is TRBD1 (5 bases). Trimming stripped 0 bases from V and 8 bases from J, with 5 bases between. The CDR3 consists of 13 residues. Germline V gives CDR1 LGHNT, CDR2 FRNRAP. The CDR3 nucleotides read TGTGCTAGTGGTTTGGTAGGGGATTCACCCCTCCACTTT. Translated: CASGLVGDSPLHF.

DNA for the CDR3: TGTGCCAGCAGCCAAACAACGGGAGGAGGGCAAGAGACCCAGTACTTC. It specifies CASSQTTGGGQETQYF. This chain joins TRBV4-2 and TRBJ2-5, with 7 bases identical to TRBD2. J was trimmed by 2 bases and V by 2 bases; bases with no gene match: 8. The CDR3 covers 16 residues. Germline V gives CDR1 LGHNA, CDR2 YNFKEQ.

The chain employs TRBV9 and TRBJ2-1, with TRBD2 matching 9 bases. CDR3 size: 16 residues. Germline trimming cut 0 bases from V and 7 bases from J; bases unmatched to any gene: 8. Per the germline V gene, CDR1 is SGDLS and CDR2 is YYNGEE. The CDR3 region has the DNA TGTGCCAGCAGCGTAGCCCTAGCGGGAACCCTAAATGAGCAGTTCTTC. Its protein is CASSVALAGTLNEQFF.

The chain links TRBV28 to TRBJ2-1, with 8 bases fitting TRBD2. V was clipped by 6 bases and J by 2 bases; unmatched bases: 9. The CDR3 extends over 16 amino acids. Germline lookup yields CDR1 MDHEN and CDR2 SYDVKM. The CDR3 nucleotides read TGTGCCAGCAGCCCCGACGGCGGGGGGACCTACAATGAGCAGTTCTTC. Translated, it gives CASSPDGGGTYNEQFF.

The V and J genes are TRBV5-1 and TRBJ2-2; TRBD2 is a possible D gene (5 bases). Germline V CDR1 and CDR2: SGHRS, YFSETQ. V was trimmed by 0 bases and J by 6 bases, leaving 9 bases between them. This CDR3 is built from 14 residues. The CDR3 protein is CASSLALEAGELFF. In nucleotides, the CDR3 is TGCGCCAGCAGCTTGGCACTGGAGGCCGGGGAGCTGTTTTTT.

V and J are TRBV5-1 and TRBJ2-5, with D unclear. Germline V lookup: CDR1 SGHRS, CDR2 YFSETQ. V was clipped by 4 bases and J by 3 bases, with 7 bases between them. This CDR3 region has 12 residues. The CDR3 bases are TGCGCCAGCAGCGTTTCAGAAGAGACCCAGTACTTC. Translating it yields CASSVSEETQYF.

V and J are TRBV6-5 and TRBJ1-2, with a weak D call TRBD1 (6 bases). This CDR3 is 14 amino acids long. CDR1 is MNHEY, CDR2 SVGAGI, per germline. The ends were cut back, 4 bases at V and 8 bases at J, with 17 bases in the middle. The CDR3 sequence: CASSFSRGRGGYTF. The CDR3, as DNA: TGTGCCAGCAGTTTCTCCAGGGGCCGGGGCGGCTACACCTTC.

The J gene is TRBJ1-2, the V gene TRBV19, with 8 bases fitting TRBD1. The CDR3 consists of 13 residues. The V segment lost 1 base and the J segment 8 bases; nucleotides outside the gene matches: 3. Germline V gene sequence: CDR1 LNHDA, CDR2 SQIVND (reference sequence). CDR3 bases: TGTGCCAGTAGTATAGTCAGGGGGCGAGGCTACACCTTC. Residues: CASSIVRGRGYTF.

This rearrangement joins TRBV6-5 to TRBJ1-2; TRBD1 might be the D (5 bases). The CDR3 is 16 residues long. The V end lost 1 base, the J end lost 0 bases, and 12 bases lay between the germline ends. Germline lookup yields CDR1 MNHEY and CDR2 SVGAGI. This CDR3 reads CASSYLGGLANYGYTF. CDR3 bases: TGTGCCAGCAGTTACTTGGGGGGACTCGCTAACTATGGCTACACCTTC.

The rearrangement joins TRBV19 to TRBJ1-1; TRBD1 aligns across 9 bases. CDR1 is LNHDA, CDR2 SQIVND, per germline (reference sequence). The CDR3 sequence is 15 residues long. Trimming at V came to 5 bases and at J to 4 bases, leaving 8 bases not matched to a gene. The CDR3 here is CASSLNRDRATEAFF. CDR3 sequence (DNA): TGTGCCAGTAGTCTGAACCGGGACAGGGCCACTGAAGCTTTCTTT.

The chain couples TRBV11-2 to TRBJ2-7, with D hard to call. V lost 5 bases and J lost 2, with 10 bases in between. CDR1 and CDR2 from the germline V gene are SGHAT and FQNNGV. The CDR3 extends over 13 amino acids. The CDR3 reads CASSLQIPYEQYF. The CDR3 nucleotides read TGTGCCAGCAGCCTCCAGATCCCCTACGAGCAGTACTTC.

This sequence joins TRBV3-1 (or the pseudogene TRBV3-2) and TRBJ1-4, with a tentative D call TRBD1 (6 bases). V shed 4 bases and J shed 6 bases, with 15 bases lying between them. The CDR3 loop spans 15 amino acids. Germline CDR1 reads LGHDT; CDR2 reads YNNKEL (reference sequence). The CDR3 loop reads CASSPPGTLDEKLFF. In nucleotides, the CDR3 is TGTGCCAGCAGCCCGCCCGGGACACTCGATGAAAAACTGTTTTTT.

The chain carries TRBV19 and TRBJ1-1, with unresolved D. Trimming left V 5 bases short and J 0 bases short, with 13 bases between. The CDR3 is made up of 15 amino acids. The V gene's germline CDR1 is LNHDA and CDR2 SQIVND (reference sequence). CDR3 protein: CASSSNSQLNTEAFF. CDR3 nucleotides: TGTGCCAGTAGTTCTAACTCACAGTTGAACACTGAAGCTTTCTTT.

The genes are TRBV2 and TRBJ2-7; 12 nucleotides agree with TRBD2. The J segment lost 0 bases and the V segment lost 4 bases, leaving 7 bases of the junction unmatched. Germline V gene sequence: CDR1 SNHLY, CDR2 FYNNEI. The CDR3 extends over 17 amino acids. The CDR3 nucleotides are TGTGCCAGCAGTGCCACTCGACTAGCGGGAGTCTCCTACGAGCAGTACTTC. It is translated as CASSATRLAGVSYEQYF.

The J gene is TRBJ1-1, the V gene TRBV5-6, with TRBD1 as a possible D gene (6 bases). Germline V CDR1 and CDR2: SGHDT, YYEEEE. There are 13 residues in the CDR3. The ends were cut back, 4 bases at V and 6 bases at J, with 13 bases in the middle. CDR3 DNA sequence: TGTGCCAGCAGCATCATACAGGGAGCTGAAGCTTTCTTT. This translates into CASSIIQGAEAFF.

CDR3 amino acids: CASSLGGNTEAFF. CDR3 DNA sequence: TGTGCCAGCAGCTTGGGGGGGAACACTGAAGCTTTCTTT. The chain joins TRBV11-3 to TRBJ1-1, with D perhaps TRBD1 (5 bases). CDR1 SGHNT and CDR2 YENEEA come from the germline V gene. The V end was cut by 3 bases, the J end by 1 base, with 6 bases between. The CDR3 runs to 13 residues.

The rearrangement links TRBV19 to TRBJ1-1, with TRBD1 identical over 7 bases. The CDR3 is made up of 15 amino acids. J lost 3 bases, V lost 8 bases, and 12 bases had no gene match. Germline CDR1 reads LNHDA; CDR2 reads SQIVND (reference sequence). The CDR3 reads CASSRQGDGDTEAFF. CDR3 DNA: TGTGCCAGTTCCCGACAGGGCGACGGGGACACTGAAGCTTTCTTT.

This clone was seen just once. The chain carries TRBV4-1 and TRBJ2-1, with 7 bases matching TRBD2. V trimming: 4 bases; J trimming: 6 bases; junction bases outside the gene matches: 9. This CDR3 spans 15 amino acids. Germline V gene data show CDR1 as MGHRA and CDR2 as YSYEKL. The CDR3 region is CASSPRGGDPNEQFF. CDR3 nucleotide sequence: TGCGCCAGCAGCCCGCGCGGGGGAGACCCCAATGAGCAGTTCTTC.

This sequence joins TRBV30 and TRBJ1-6; maybe TRBD1 (6 bases). V lost 4 bases to trimming and J lost 7 bases, with 11 bases between them. CDR1 and CDR2 (germline): GTSNPN, SVGIG (reference sequence). The CDR3 runs to 13 residues. The CDR3 sequence: CAWTPQGNSPLHF. The CDR3 bases are TGTGCCTGGACTCCTCAGGGGAATTCACCCCTCCACTTT. Filled out from reference TRBV30 and TRBJ1-6, the complete variable domain reads SQTIHQWPATLVQPVGSPLSLECTVEGTSNPNLYWYRQAAGRGLQLLFYSVGIGQISSEVPQNLSASRPQDRQFILSSKKLLLSDSGFYLCAWTPQGNSPLHFGNGTRLTVT.

This clone appeared a few times. The chain joins TRBV7-9 to TRBJ2-1; D gene ambiguous. The CDR3 is 14 amino acids. V dropped 5 bases and J dropped 8 bases, with 16 bases sitting between them. Germline V CDR1 and CDR2: SEHNR, FQNEAQ (reference sequence). CDR3: CASSPPSSPHEQFF. The CDR3 bases are TGTGCCAGCAGCCCCCCTTCTAGTCCCCATGAGCAGTTCTTC.

The CDR3 sequence: CASSLDRNYGYTF. In DNA form, the CDR3 reads TGTGCCAGCAGTCTAGACAGGAACTATGGCTACACCTTC. V usage is TRBV5-6 and J usage is TRBJ1-2; the D gene is possibly TRBD1 (6 bases). The CDR3 sequence is 13 residues long. The V gene's germline CDR1 is SGHDT and CDR2 YYEEEE. V was trimmed by 5 bases and J by 2 bases, leaving 10 bases between them.

V usage is TRBV6-5 and J usage is TRBJ1-1, with 9 bases aligning to TRBD1. Germline V gene sequence: CDR1 MNHEY, CDR2 SVGAGI. The CDR3 has 15 amino acids. Trimming removed 6 bases from V and 5 bases from J; junction bases left unmatched: 10. The CDR3 bases are TGTGCCAGCAGCCGTTGGGGACAGGGACAAACTGAAGCTTTCTTT. It yields the protein CASSRWGQGQTEAFF.

The chain joins TRBV19 to TRBJ2-3, with a tentative D call TRBD2 (5 bases). The CDR3 runs 14 residues. The V end was cut by 5 bases, the J end by 2 bases, with 11 bases between. Germline V lookup: CDR1 LNHDA, CDR2 SQIVND (reference sequence). CDR3 nucleotide sequence: TGTGCCAGTAGTTTGGGAGACCCCACAGATACGCAGTATTTT. Its translation: CASSLGDPTDTQYF.

This chain connects TRBV19 to TRBJ2-1, with TRBD2 matching over 9 bases. V dropped 8 bases and J dropped 0; count of bases not matched to a gene: 5. The CDR3 runs 15 residues. CDR1 and CDR2 from the germline V gene are LNHDA and SQIVND (reference sequence). In DNA form, the CDR3 reads TGTGCCAGTGGTCTAGCGGGATTCTCCTACAATGAGCAGTTCTTC. It codes for CASGLAGFSYNEQFF.

V and J are TRBV28 and TRBJ2-7; possible D gene TRBD1, 5 bases. The CDR3 has 15 amino acids. CDR1 and CDR2 (germline): MDHEN, SYDVKM. V lost 4 bases, J lost 0 bases, and 13 bases lay in between. CDR3 sequence reads: CASSSPRQSSYEQYF. Here the CDR3 DNA reads TGTGCCAGCAGTTCTCCGAGACAGAGCTCCTACGAGCAGTACTTC.

This clone is a singleton in its sample. This chain uses TRBV3-1 (or the pseudogene TRBV3-2) with TRBJ1-1; 9 positions match TRBD1. This CDR3 has 16 amino acids. Germline assignment: CDR1 LGHDT and CDR2 YNNKEL (reference sequence). Trimming took 0 bases from V and 9 from J; bases not matched to a gene: 11. The CDR3 reads CASSQDSGTGSVKAFF. The CDR3 nucleotides read TGTGCCAGCAGCCAAGATAGCGGGACAGGGAGCGTAAAAGCTTTCTTT.

This clone was seen more than once but under ten times. This chain connects TRBV10-3 to TRBJ2-2; 7 bases fit TRBD1. The CDR3 length is 15 residues. Germline trimming cut 6 bases from V and 3 bases from J; bases unmatched to any gene: 7. From germline, CDR1 is ENHRY and CDR2 SYGVKD. Here the CDR3 reads CAISETGQHTGELFF. In DNA form, the CDR3 reads TGTGCCATCAGCGAAACGGGACAGCACACCGGGGAGCTGTTTTTT.

This chain joins TRBV7-3 and TRBJ1-3; TRBD1 aligns across 8 bases. V lost 5 bases to trimming and J lost 0 bases; unmatched junction nucleotides: 3. This CDR3 contains 15 residues. Germline values: CDR1 SGHTA, CDR2 FQGTGA. The CDR3 sequence: CASSLDRGSGNTIYF. For the CDR3, the DNA is TGTGCCAGCAGCCTCGACAGGGGCTCTGGAAACACCATATATTTT.